This TCR beta chain emerged from a study of Graves' ophthalmopathy and Graves' hyperthyroidism. Study-level results: Among thyroid clonotypes expanded above 0.001 frequency, most also appeared in blood. Ophthalmopathy could be told apart from stable hyperthyroidism by a 13-signature model (about 90% sensitivity, about 80% specificity).

Diagnosis used clinical symptoms, serum thyroxine, TRAb, thyroid ultrasound and orbital computed tomography. The V gene's germline CDR1 is DFQATT and CDR2 SNEGSKA (reference sequence). J lost 5 bases, V lost 4 bases, and 7 bases had no gene match. The CDR3 extends over 14 amino acids. The authors amplified TCR beta CDR3 regions from RNA transcripts. A first-round RT-PCR used HTBI primers, followed by a second-round multiplex PCR. In TCRdb, the multiplex PCR reads were re-called with MiXCR into one record per CDR3 protein. The data show approximately 640,000 distinct CDR3 sequences, about 40% seen once. As for this clonotype: Its antigen is currently unknown. Being one base from a much bigger clone, this may be a read error.

The receptor comes from an adult man with Graves' ophthalmopathy. The chain links TRBV20-1 to TRBJ2-7; 11 bases align to TRBD2. Source material: peripheral blood. CDR3 sequence (DNA): TGCAGTGCTAAGGTTACTAGCGGGAGCGACGAGCAGTACTTC. It specifies CSAKVTSGSDEQYF.